This T cell receptor (beta chain) stems from a study of T cell changes during pregnancy in multiple sclerosis. Measured with immunoSEQ multiplex PCR; TCRdb has only the in-frame clones, and not every one. The data hold 35,000 to 45,000 clones, with approximately 90% observed a single time. V was clipped by 0 bases and J by 0 bases, with 5 bases between them. The V gene's germline CDR1 is SGHRS and CDR2 YFSETQ. The CDR3 has 14 residues. This rearrangement joins TRBV5-1 to TRBJ2-3; D unclear. The TCR sequence derives from a female donor in good health, enrolled as a control in a pregnancy study. Material: CD4+ T cells from peripheral blood mononuclear cells, obtained after pregnancy. The CDR3 here is CASSLGLSTDTQYF. As DNA, the CDR3 is TGCGCCAGCAGCTTGGGGCTTAGCACAGATACGCAGTATTTT.